This T cell receptor beta chain derives from a study of T cell clonality in common variable immunodeficiency. Clones were read by immunoSEQ multiplex PCR, and TCRdb kept only the in-frame ones, dropping some. The sample contains over 35,000 clones, none of them singletons. CDR1 is GTSNPN, CDR2 SVGIG, per germline (reference sequence). This CDR3 comprises 14 residues. This clone has just a few counts. The CDR3 end falls 3 residues outside the read, so it is completed with the germline J gene. V usage is TRBV30 and J usage is TRBJ2-4, with D possibly being TRBD2 (6 bases). Sequenced input: peripheral blood mononuclear cells. This TCR was sampled from a person aged 18 to 75 in good health. The sequenced CDR3 bases are TGTGCCTGGAGTGTACCTGGACTAAGGGGTGGT. It specifies CAWSVPGLRGG. The whole CDR3 protein is CAWSVPGLRGGQYF.